This T cell receptor beta chain came from a study of post-analysis software for immune sequencing data. The count of this clonotype is one. What it binds is unknown. The CDR3 is 14 residues long. Germline V gene lookup returns CDR1 SNHLY and CDR2 FYNNEI. V lost 1 base and J 1 base, leaving 7 bases between the germline ends. The TCR beta cDNA libraries contained unique molecular identifiers. When roughly 0.9 to 10 million T cells were used, they gave some 520,000 cDNA molecules. A single record per CDR3 protein comes from TCRdb applying MiXCR to the PCR reads. Of hundreds of thousands of distinct CDR3 sequences detected, under 70% appear once; the ten largest clones hold around 4.5%. Findings and limits, study-wide: About 5 TRBV segments occurring more often in patients than controls included TRBV5-6, TRBV5-1 and TRBV20-1. Batch-mates among the samples co-clustered strongly by F measure. Patients with multiple sclerosis recorded significantly lower normalized Chao1 diversity than controls, the study found.

Sequenced sample: blood. The chain employs TRBV2 and TRBJ1-1, with no clear D. The TCR was taken from a girl between 10 and 17 years old with multiple sclerosis. CDR3 protein: CASSEVGKNTEAFF. CDR3 in DNA: TGTGCCAGCAGTGAAGTCGGAAAGAACACTGAAGCTTTCTTT.